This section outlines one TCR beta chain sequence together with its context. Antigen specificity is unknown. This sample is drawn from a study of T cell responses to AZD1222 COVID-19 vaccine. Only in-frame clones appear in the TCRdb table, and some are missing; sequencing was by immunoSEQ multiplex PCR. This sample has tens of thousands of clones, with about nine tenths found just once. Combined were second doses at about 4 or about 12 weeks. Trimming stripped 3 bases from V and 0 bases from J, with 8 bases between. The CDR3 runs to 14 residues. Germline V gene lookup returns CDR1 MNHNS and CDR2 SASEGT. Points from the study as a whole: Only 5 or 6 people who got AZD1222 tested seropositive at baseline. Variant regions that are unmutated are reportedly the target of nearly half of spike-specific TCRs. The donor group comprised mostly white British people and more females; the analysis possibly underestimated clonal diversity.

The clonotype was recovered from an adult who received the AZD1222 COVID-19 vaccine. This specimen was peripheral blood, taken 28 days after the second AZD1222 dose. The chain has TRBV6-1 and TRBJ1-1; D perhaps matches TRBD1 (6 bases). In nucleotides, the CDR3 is TGTGCCAGCAGTGATACAGGGTTGAACACTGAAGCTTTCTTT. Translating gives CASSDTGLNTEAFF.